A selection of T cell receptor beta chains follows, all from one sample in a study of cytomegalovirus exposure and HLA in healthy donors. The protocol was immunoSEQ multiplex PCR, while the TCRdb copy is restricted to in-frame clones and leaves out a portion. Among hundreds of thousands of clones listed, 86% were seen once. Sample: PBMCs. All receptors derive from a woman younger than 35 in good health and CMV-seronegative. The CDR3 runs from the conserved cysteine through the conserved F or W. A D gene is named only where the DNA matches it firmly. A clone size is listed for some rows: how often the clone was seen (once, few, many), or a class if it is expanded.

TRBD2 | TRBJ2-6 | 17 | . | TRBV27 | CASSFLAGVSGANVLTF | TGTGCCAGCAGTTTCCTAGCGGGAGTATCTGGGGCCAACGTCCTGACTTTC
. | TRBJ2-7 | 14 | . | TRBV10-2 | CASTRQGGSYEQYF | TGCGCCAGCACCCGACAGGGAGGTTCCTACGAGCAGTACTTC
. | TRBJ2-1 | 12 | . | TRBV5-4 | CASSLFYGVLFF | TGTGCCAGCAGCTTATTTTACGGGGTCTTGTTCTTC
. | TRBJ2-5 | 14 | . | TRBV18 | CASSPVAIKETQYF | TGTGCCAGCTCACCTGTAGCTATTAAAGAGACCCAGTACTTC
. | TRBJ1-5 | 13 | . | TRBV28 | CASSGSGNQPQHF | TGTGCCAGCAGCGGTTCGGGCAATCAGCCCCAGCATTTT
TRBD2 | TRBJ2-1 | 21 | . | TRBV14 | CASSQKRGTSGRLNSYNEQFF | TGTGCCAGCAGCCAAAAACGAGGGACTAGCGGGAGGCTGAATTCCTACAATGAGCAGTTCTTC
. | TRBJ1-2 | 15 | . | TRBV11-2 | CASSPGRGGYYGYTF | TGTGCCAGCAGCCCCGGGCGGGGAGGATACTATGGCTACACCTTC
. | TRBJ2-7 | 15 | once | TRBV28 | CASSLGNRGSDEQYF | TGTGCCAGCAGTTTGGGCAATCGTGGTTCGGACGAGCAGTACTTC
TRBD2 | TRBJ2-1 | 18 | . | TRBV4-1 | CASSQGTSGSSTYNEQFF | TGCGCCAGCAGCCAGGGGACTAGCGGGAGCTCGACTTACAATGAGCAGTTCTTC
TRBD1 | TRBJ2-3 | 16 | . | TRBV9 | CASSPPGQGPADTQYF | TGTGCCAGCAGCCCGCCGGGACAGGGGCCCGCAGATACGCAGTATTTT
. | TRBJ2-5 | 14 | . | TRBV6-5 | CASSYTPAAETQYF | TGTGCCAGCAGTTACACCCCCGCGGCCGAGACCCAGTACTTC
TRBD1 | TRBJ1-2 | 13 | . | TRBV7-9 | CASSLQQGYGYTF | TGTGCCAGCAGCTTACAACAGGGGTACGGCTACACCTTC
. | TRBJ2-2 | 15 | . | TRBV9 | CASSASGTNTGELFF | TGTGCCAGCAGCGCATCCGGGACTAACACCGGGGAGCTGTTTTTT
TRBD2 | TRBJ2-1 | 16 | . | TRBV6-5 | CASSYSSASGSNEQFF | TGTGCCAGCAGTTACTCGTCGGCTAGCGGGAGCAATGAGCAGTTCTTC
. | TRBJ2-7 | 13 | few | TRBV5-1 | CASSLETEYEQYF | TGCGCCAGCAGCTTAGAGACGGAGTACGAGCAGTACTTC
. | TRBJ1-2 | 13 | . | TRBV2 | CASKKGRDYGYTF | TGTGCCAGCAAGAAGGGCAGGGACTATGGCTACACCTTC
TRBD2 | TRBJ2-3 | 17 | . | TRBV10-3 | CAISGGLAGGRTDTQYF | TGTGCCATCAGTGGTGGACTAGCGGGGGGTCGCACAGATACGCAGTATTTT
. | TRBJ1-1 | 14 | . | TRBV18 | CASSPSASDSEAFF | TGTGCCAGCTCACCGAGTGCCTCGGACTCGGAAGCTTTCTTT
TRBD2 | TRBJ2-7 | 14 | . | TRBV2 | CASSERLAGVEQYF | TGTGCCAGCAGTGAGAGGCTAGCGGGAGTAGAGCAGTACTTC
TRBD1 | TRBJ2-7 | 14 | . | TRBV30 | CAWSSGTGAYEQYF | TGTGCCTGGAGCAGCGGGACAGGGGCCTACGAGCAGTACTTC
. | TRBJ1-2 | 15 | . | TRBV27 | CASSLSPPGFYGYTF | TGTGCCAGCAGTTTATCCCCCCCAGGATTCTATGGCTACACCTTC
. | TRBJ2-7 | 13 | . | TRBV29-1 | CSVVVGSPYEQYF | TGCAGCGTTGTTGTCGGGAGTCCCTACGAGCAGTACTTC
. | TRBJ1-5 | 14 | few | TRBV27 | CASSFGGDGQPQHF | TGTGCCAGCAGTTTCGGGGGAGATGGTCAGCCCCAGCATTTT
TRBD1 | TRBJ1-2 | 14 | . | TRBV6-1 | CATDRGSYFYGYTF | TGTGCCACCGACAGGGGGAGCTACTTCTATGGCTACACCTTC
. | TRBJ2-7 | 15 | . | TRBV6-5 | CASRPSVGATYEQYF | TGTGCCAGCCGCCCTTCAGTTGGGGCTACCTACGAGCAGTACTTC
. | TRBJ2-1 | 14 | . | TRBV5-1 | CASSLAYRGNEQFF | TGCGCCAGCAGCTTGGCCTACAGAGGGAATGAGCAGTTCTTC
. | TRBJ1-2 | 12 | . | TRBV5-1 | CASSYTGDGYTF | TGCGCCAGCAGCTATACAGGCGATGGCTACACCTTC
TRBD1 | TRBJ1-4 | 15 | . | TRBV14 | CASSPVDRGREKLFF | TGTGCCAGCAGCCCCGTGGACAGGGGAAGAGAAAAACTGTTTTTT
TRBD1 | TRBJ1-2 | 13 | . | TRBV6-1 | CASSETGGDGYTF | TGTGCCAGCAGTGAAACAGGGGGCGATGGCTACACCTTC
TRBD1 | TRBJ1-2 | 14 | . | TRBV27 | CASRPGQGRNGYTF | TGTGCCAGCAGGCCGGGACAGGGGAGAAATGGCTACACCTTC
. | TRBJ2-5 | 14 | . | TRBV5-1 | CARKGNGLQETQYF | TGCGCCAGGAAGGGAAATGGACTTCAAGAGACCCAGTACTTC
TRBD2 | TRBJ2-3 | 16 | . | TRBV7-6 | CASSLRLAESTDTQYF | TGTGCCAGCAGCTTGCGACTAGCGGAGAGCACAGATACGCAGTATTTT
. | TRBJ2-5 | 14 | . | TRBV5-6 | CASSTDWPGETQYF | TGTGCCAGCAGCACAGACTGGCCAGGGGAGACCCAGTACTTC
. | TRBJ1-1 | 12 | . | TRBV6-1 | CASSAVNTEAFF | TGTGCCAGCAGTGCCGTGAACACTGAAGCTTTCTTT
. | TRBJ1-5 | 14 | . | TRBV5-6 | CASSLQGGSQPQHF | TGTGCCAGCAGCTTACAGGGCGGGAGTCAGCCCCAGCATTTT
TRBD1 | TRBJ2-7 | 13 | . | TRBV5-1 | CASSAETGAEQYF | TGCGCCAGCAGCGCGGAGACAGGGGCCGAGCAGTACTTC
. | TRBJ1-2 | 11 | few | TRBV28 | CASTTDYGYTF | TGTGCCAGCACGACAGACTATGGCTACACCTTC
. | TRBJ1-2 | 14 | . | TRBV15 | CATSRGGNNYGYTF | TGTGCCACCAGCAGGGGAGGGAATAACTATGGCTACACCTTC
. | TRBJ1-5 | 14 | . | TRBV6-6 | CASRSGLLYGPQHF | TGTGCCAGCAGATCGGGACTTCTCTATGGGCCCCAGCATTTT
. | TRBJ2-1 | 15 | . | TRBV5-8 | CASGPRGAPYNEQFF | TGTGCCAGCGGGCCTCGGGGGGCCCCCTACAATGAGCAGTTCTTC
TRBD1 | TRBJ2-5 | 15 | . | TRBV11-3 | CASSKRQGMGETQYF | TGTGCCAGCAGCAAACGACAGGGAATGGGAGAGACCCAGTACTTC
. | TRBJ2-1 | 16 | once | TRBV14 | CASSQDWYRRANEQFF | TGTGCCAGCAGCCAAGATTGGTACAGGAGGGCTAATGAGCAGTTCTTC